This T cell receptor beta chain was identified during a study of beta chain features in type 1 diabetes. V was shortened by 5 bases and J by 5 bases, with 14 bases between the two germline ends. The CDR3 is made up of 14 amino acids. CDR1 and CDR2 from the germline V gene are MDHEN and SYDVKM. Each of the CD4+ naive, central memory, regulatory and stem cell-like memory populations was sorted via CD45RO/CCR7/CD25/CD127/CD95/CD27. Study outcomes and limitations: There was a moderate but significant shortening of TCRB CDR3s in all four CD4+ subsets of Type 1 diabetes patients.

The isolated RNA, all of it, was reverse transcribed, so expressed TCRB transcripts were what got sequenced. Only in-frame clones appear in the TCRdb table, and some are missing; sequencing was by immunoSEQ multiplex PCR. The sample includes 130,000 to 150,000 clones, 13% seen only once; the top ten take about 1.3%. This clone has only a few counts. Antigen: not known. The sequenced material came from central memory CD4+ T cells from blood. The sequence came from a man between 18 and 29 years old with type 1 diabetes. The chain employs TRBV28 and TRBJ2-3, with D perhaps matching TRBD1 (6 bases). The CDR3 spells CASSRGGQGDTQYF. CDR3 DNA: TGTGCCAGCAGTCGAGGGGGTCAGGGAGATACGCAGTATTTT.